These 24 T cell receptor beta chains were sequenced from one sample in a study of post-analysis software for immune sequencing data. Which antigens these TCRs recognize remains unknown. The TCR beta cDNA libraries contained unique molecular identifiers. TCRdb ran MiXCR on the PCR reads and lists one entry per CDR3 protein. The table has about 460,000 distinct CDR3 sequences, over 35% seen once. Study-wide results and limits: Roughly five TRBV segments appeared more often in patients than in controls, and TRBV5-6, TRBV5-1 and TRBV20-1 were among these.

The sequenced sample was blood. These receptors all come from a girl aged 5 to 17 with multiple sclerosis.

The V and J genes are TRBV12-3 or TRBV12-4 and TRBJ2-1, with a tentative D call TRBD2 (5 bases). Trimming removed 5 bases at V and 9 bases at J, with 17 bases between. This CDR3 spans 14 amino acids. The CDR3 bases are TGTGCCAGCAGTCTCCTGGGGAGTCAGGCTGAGCAGTTCTTC. Encoded protein: CASSLLGSQAEQFF.

V gene TRBV20-1 combines with J gene TRBJ2-6; D remains unclear. Trimming took 4 bases from V and 0 from J, leaving 10 bases between them. The CDR3 is made up of 15 amino acids. Germline values: CDR1 DFQATT, CDR2 SNEGSKA (reference sequence). The CDR3 sequence is CSAKDGDSGANVLTF. CDR3 nucleotide sequence: TGCAGTGCTAAAGATGGCGACTCTGGGGCCAACGTCCTGACTTTC.

The chain links TRBV10-3 to TRBJ1-5; D remains unclear. V was clipped by 5 bases and J by 0 bases, with 11 bases between them. The germline CDR1 and CDR2 sequences are ENHRY and SYGVKD. The CDR3 covers 15 residues. CDR3 loop: CAISFRRISNQPQHF. CDR3 sequence (DNA): TGTGCCATCAGTTTCAGGAGGATTAGCAATCAGCCCCAGCATTTT.

The chain recombines TRBV7-8 with TRBJ2-4; TRBD2 aligns across 10 bases. The J call may be faulty, since TRBJ2-7 better matches the DNA end. Germline CDR1 and CDR2: SGHVS and FQNEAQ. The CDR3 runs 16 residues. The chain's CDR3 is CASSLLGLAGDYEQYF. CDR3 DNA sequence: TGTGCCAGCAGCTTACTGGGCCTAGCGGGAGATTACGAGCAGTACTTC.

In this sample, this clonotype turned up a few times. The rearrangement uses TRBV30 and TRBJ2-3, with 12 bases identical to TRBD1. The CDR3 length is 16 residues. The V gene's germline CDR1 is GTSNPN and CDR2 SVGIG (reference sequence). J gave up 4 bases and V 1 base, and 6 bases lay outside the gene matches. CDR3 DNA: TGTGCCTGGAGTGCGGGACAGGGGGCTTCCTCAGATACGCAGTATTTT. Translation: CAWSAGQGASSDTQYF. Supplemented by reference TRBV30 and TRBJ2-3, the full variable domain reads SQTIHQWPATLVQPVGSPLSLECTVEGTSNPNLYWYRQAAGRGLQLLFYSVGIGQISSEVPQNLSASRPQDRQFILSSKKLLLSDSGFYLCAWSAGQGASSDTQYFGPGTRLTVL.

V gene TRBV2 combines with J gene TRBJ2-1; D remains ambiguous. The germline gives CDR1 SNHLY, CDR2 FYNNEI. The CDR3 length is 13 residues. Deletions cut 6 bases from V and 1 base from J, with 7 bases between. CDR3 amino acids: CASRIRSYNEQFF. CDR3 sequence (DNA): TGTGCCAGCAGGATTCGTTCCTACAATGAGCAGTTCTTC. Filled out from reference TRBV2 and TRBJ2-1, the complete variable domain reads EPEVTQTPSHQVTQMGQEVILRCVPISNHLYFYWYRQILGQKVEFLVSFYNNEISEKSEIFDDQFSVERPDGSNFTLKIRSTKLEDSAMYFCASRIRSYNEQFFGPGTRLTVL.

The chain joins TRBV6-5 to TRBJ1-4, with 7 bases fitting TRBD1. The CDR3 has 15 amino acids. The J segment lost 5 bases and the V segment lost 6 bases, leaving 9 bases of the junction unmatched. The germline gives CDR1 MNHEY, CDR2 SVGAGI. The CDR3 sequence is CASRRQGTVNEKLFF. Written as DNA, the CDR3 is TGTGCCAGCAGACGTCAAGGGACAGTGAATGAAAAACTGTTTTTT.

This clonotype was detected only a few times. One junction end disagrees with the germline gene, perhaps due to a read error. This rearrangement joins TRBV28 to TRBJ2-5; TRBD2 aligns across 8 bases. The J call may be faulty, since TRBJ2-7 better matches the DNA end. In germline, CDR1 is MDHEN, CDR2 SYDVKM. This CDR3 spans 14 amino acids. The CDR3 DNA is TGTGCCAGCAGAGAGCGGGAGCACTCCTGCGAGCAGTACTTC. Translating it yields CASREREHSCEQYF.

The V call is TRBV20-1, the J call TRBJ2-1; 7 bases match TRBD2. Germline-derived CDR1 and CDR2 are DFQATT and SNEGSKA (reference sequence). CDR3 length: 14 amino acids. Unmatched junction bases numbered 4, after V lost 5 bases and J lost 0 bases. DNA of the CDR3: TGCAGTGCTGGGGGGGACTACTCCTACAATGAGCAGTTCTTC. Translating gives CSAGGDYSYNEQFF.

V gene TRBV6-1 combines with J gene TRBJ1-5; 7 nucleotides align to TRBD1. Unmatched junction bases numbered 2, after V lost 3 bases and J lost 6 bases. Germline CDR1 is MNHNS and CDR2 is SASEGT. The CDR3 extends over 13 amino acids. CDR3 DNA: TGTGCCAGCAGTGACTACAGGGGTCAGCCCCAGCATTTT. Translating gives CASSDYRGQPQHF.

This rearrangement joins TRBV6-2 or TRBV6-3 to TRBJ2-7, with 7 bases aligning to TRBD2. V dropped 6 bases and J dropped 3; count of bases not matched to a gene: 11. The CDR3 spans 15 residues. In germline, CDR1 is MNHEY, CDR2 SVGEGT. The CDR3 loop is CASSGRRDYNYEQYF. The CDR3 DNA is TGTGCCAGCAGCGGGCGCCGGGACTACAACTACGAGCAGTACTTC.

The sample holds a few counts of this clonotype. The chain joins TRBV5-5 to TRBJ1-5, with 7 bases aligning to TRBD1. The J segment lost 8 bases and the V segment lost 1 base, leaving 9 bases of the junction unmatched. Germline assignment: CDR1 SGHKS and CDR2 YYEKEE (reference sequence). CDR3 length: 15 amino acids. The CDR3, as DNA: TGTGCCAGCAGCTTGCTGGGACAGACGCCAAAGCCCCAGCATTTT. This gives the protein CASSLLGQTPKPQHF.

The chain couples TRBV20-1 to TRBJ1-2, with D possibly matching TRBD1 (5 bases). This CDR3 region has 12 residues. Germline V lookup: CDR1 DFQATT, CDR2 SNEGSKA (reference sequence). Trimming shortened V by 3 bases and J by 9 bases, and 14 bases separated the two germline ends. The CDR3: CSASVPGSSYTF. In nucleotides, the CDR3 is TGCAGTGCTAGTGTGCCAGGGTCTAGCTACACCTTC.

Only a few counts were recorded for this clonotype. This chain links TRBV29-1 with TRBJ2-3; a possible D gene is TRBD2 (5 bases). Germline CDR1 is SQVTM and CDR2 is ANQGSEA. The CDR3 extends over 15 amino acids. The CDR3 is CASLGVATSTDTQYF. The CDR3 DNA is TGCGCTTCCCTCGGGGTCGCTACTAGCACAGATACGCAGTATTTT.

In this sample, this clonotype turned up a few times. The genes are TRBV14 and TRBJ2-1, with unresolved D. Germline V gene lookup returns CDR1 SGHDN and CDR2 FVKESK. The V end lost 1 base, the J end lost 8 bases, and 12 bases lay between the germline ends. The CDR3 runs 14 residues. For the CDR3, the DNA is TGTGCCAGCAGCCAAGTTTTAGCCCCCCATGAGCAGTTCTTC. Amino acids: CASSQVLAPHEQFF.

V is TRBV7-2 and J is TRBJ2-7, with TRBD2 matching over 14 bases. V trimming: 6 bases; J trimming: 2 bases; junction bases outside the gene matches: 12. The germline V gene has CDR1 SGHTA and CDR2 FQGNSA. This CDR3 contains 18 residues. The CDR3 loop is CASRDSMGTSGSPYEQYF. The CDR3 DNA follows: TGTGCCAGCAGGGATTCGATGGGGACTAGCGGGAGTCCCTACGAGCAGTACTTC.

The V gene is TRBV29-1, the J gene TRBJ2-7; 7 nucleotides match TRBD1. With 1 base clipped from V and 4 bases from J, the junction kept 16 bases outside the gene matches. Germline assignment: CDR1 SQVTM and CDR2 ANQGSEA. This CDR3 comprises 17 residues. CDR3 protein: CSVEGTPSTGIAYEQYF. The CDR3 DNA reads as TGCAGCGTTGAAGGCACCCCTTCGACAGGGATTGCTTACGAGCAGTACTTC.

This chain uses TRBV20-1 with TRBJ2-1, with 11 bases identical to TRBD2. The CDR3 consists of 15 residues. V lost 0 bases, J lost 5 bases, and 3 bases stayed unmatched. Germline CDR1 reads DFQATT; CDR2 reads SNEGSKA (reference sequence). CDR3: CSARDLAGGDNEQFF. The CDR3 nucleotides are TGCAGTGCTAGAGACTTAGCGGGAGGGGACAATGAGCAGTTCTTC.

This clonotype was seen a few times. V gene TRBV6-2 or TRBV6-3 combines with J gene TRBJ2-1, with TRBD2 matching over 8 bases. V trimming: 3 bases; J trimming: 8 bases; junction bases outside the gene matches: 15. CDR1 MNHEY and CDR2 SVGEGT come from the germline V gene. The CDR3 is made up of 17 amino acids. For the CDR3, the DNA is TGTGCCAGCAGTTATCGGGGGGCTAGCGGGTATCGGGATGAGCAGTTCTTC. This codes for CASSYRGASGYRDEQFF.

This clonotype was recorded a few times. The chain employs TRBV6-5 and TRBJ2-1, with 10 bases identical to TRBD2. The germline CDR1 and CDR2 sequences are MNHEY and SVGAGI. The CDR3 totals 14 residues. V shed 8 bases and J 7 bases; nucleotides not matched to a gene: 8. The CDR3, as DNA: TGTGCCAGCGAACCTAGCGGGAGTGGGAATGAGCAGTTCTTC. Amino acid sequence: CASEPSGSGNEQFF.

The V and J genes are TRBV7-9 and TRBJ2-3, with D perhaps given as TRBD1 or TRBD2 (6 bases each). Trimming shortened V by 5 bases and J by 0 bases, and 15 bases separated the two germline ends. The CDR3 loop spans 16 amino acids. Germline CDR1 is SEHNR and CDR2 is FQNEAQ (reference sequence). CDR3 sequence reads: CASSLGTGASTDTQYF. Here the CDR3 DNA reads TGTGCCAGCAGCCTAGGTACGGGGGCGAGCACAGATACGCAGTATTTT.

This sequence joins TRBV6-5 and TRBJ2-1, with no clear D. V was trimmed by 5 bases and J by 6 bases, leaving 11 bases between them. The germline CDR1 and CDR2 sequences are MNHEY and SVGAGI. The CDR3 has 13 amino acids. For the CDR3, the DNA is TGTGCCAGCAGTCAGAGATACCCCAATGAGCAGTTCTTC. It yields the protein CASSQRYPNEQFF.

As for this clonotype: Relative to the germline gene, one junction end is altered; a read error may explain this. This chain joins TRBV12-3 or TRBV12-4 and TRBJ2-3; a weak D match, TRBD2 (6 bases). The CDR3 is 16 amino acids. The CDR3 sequence: CASSFPTSEDTDTRYF. The DNA of the CDR3 is TGTGCCAGCAGTTTCCCGACTAGTGAAGATACAGATACGCGGTATTTT.

The V gene is TRBV7-8, the J gene TRBJ2-3; maybe TRBD2 (5 bases). Germline V gene sequence: CDR1 SGHVS, CDR2 FQNEAQ. V gave up 0 bases and J gave up 1 base, with 8 bases separating them. This CDR3 contains 15 residues. The CDR3 loop reads CASSLAGSGTDTQYF. CDR3 nucleotide sequence: TGTGCCAGCAGCTTAGCAGGGAGCGGCACAGATACGCAGTATTTT.